The rows below give T cell receptor beta chains drawn from one sample of a study of T cell changes during pregnancy in multiple sclerosis. Sequenced by immunoSEQ multiplex PCR; TCRdb stores in-frame clones only, minus some. The table shows approximately 70,000 clones, with approximately 90% occurring only once. The specimen was CD4+ T cells from peripheral blood mononuclear cells, collected before pregnancy. The receptors shown here come from a female donor with multiple sclerosis, enrolled in a pregnancy study. CDR3s include the opening cysteine and the closing phenylalanine or tryptophan. The D gene is left open where the match is weak. Not all rows give a size; the values are once, few, many and, for expanded clones, a class.

d_gene: TRBD2; j_gene: TRBJ2-1; v_gene: TRBV6-5; abundance: .; CDR3aa: CASSYGASGSVFF; CDR3nt: TGTGCCAGCAGTTATGGCGCTAGCGGGAGTGTGTTCTTC
d_gene: .; j_gene: TRBJ1-1; v_gene: TRBV21-1; abundance: .; CDR3aa: CASSGSWSNTEAFF; CDR3nt: TGTGCCAGCAGTGGGAGTTGGTCGAACACTGAAGCTTTCTTT
d_gene: TRBD1; j_gene: TRBJ1-2; v_gene: TRBV5-1; abundance: .; CDR3aa: CASSLVRQGASGYTF; CDR3nt: TGCGCCAGCAGCTTGGTCCGACAGGGGGCGTCCGGCTACACCTTC
d_gene: TRBD1; j_gene: TRBJ2-7; v_gene: TRBV7-2; abundance: .; CDR3aa: CASSLNRGRKEQYF; CDR3nt: TGTGCCAGCAGCTTAAACAGGGGGCGAAAAGAGCAGTACTTC
d_gene: .; j_gene: TRBJ1-4; v_gene: TRBV19; abundance: few; CDR3aa: CATFQGRDEKLFF; CDR3nt: TGTGCCACGTTCCAGGGGAGGGATGAAAAACTGTTTTTT
d_gene: TRBD1; j_gene: TRBJ1-2; v_gene: TRBV18; abundance: .; CDR3aa: CASSRTGNYGYTF; CDR3nt: TGTGCCAGCTCACGGACAGGGAACTATGGCTACACCTTC
d_gene: TRBD2; j_gene: TRBJ2-5; v_gene: TRBV10-3; abundance: .; CDR3aa: CAISGTSGGPYQETQYF; CDR3nt: TGTGCCATCAGTGGGACTAGCGGGGGGCCCTACCAAGAGACCCAGTACTTC
d_gene: .; j_gene: TRBJ2-7; v_gene: TRBV10-3; abundance: .; CDR3aa: CATQEGQGLYEQYF; CDR3nt: TGTGCCACCCAGGAGGGGCAGGGACTCTACGAGCAGTACTTC
d_gene: .; j_gene: TRBJ2-1; v_gene: TRBV21-1; abundance: once; CDR3aa: CASSKGPRQTYNEQFF; CDR3nt: TGTGCCAGCAGCAAAGGTCCCCGCCAGACCTACAATGAGCAGTTCTTC
d_gene: TRBD1; j_gene: TRBJ1-2; v_gene: TRBV18; abundance: .; CDR3aa: CASSLDRFYGYTF; CDR3nt: TGTGCCAGCTCACTGGACAGGTTCTATGGCTACACCTTC
d_gene: .; j_gene: TRBJ1-4; v_gene: TRBV30; abundance: few; CDR3aa: CAWSVGGRGYGKLFF; CDR3nt: TGTGCCTGGAGTGTTGGGGGAAGGGGGTATGGAAAACTGTTTTTT
d_gene: .; j_gene: TRBJ2-3; v_gene: TRBV28; abundance: .; CDR3aa: CASHDRFRDTQYF; CDR3nt: TGTGCCAGCCATGACAGGTTTCGAGATACGCAGTATTTT
d_gene: .; j_gene: TRBJ1-2; v_gene: TRBV28; abundance: once; CDR3aa: CASSFSGSSYGYTF; CDR3nt: TGTGCCAGCAGTTTTTCCGGGAGCAGCTATGGCTACACCTTC
d_gene: .; j_gene: TRBJ1-6; v_gene: TRBV30; abundance: .; CDR3aa: CASTGNYNSPLHF; CDR3nt: TGTGCCTCCACAGGGAACTATAATTCACCCCTCCACTTT
d_gene: TRBD1; j_gene: TRBJ1-2; v_gene: TRBV30; abundance: many; CDR3aa: CAWRRGLGSSGYTF; CDR3nt: TGTGCCTGGAGAAGGGGGCTGGGATCTTCTGGCTACACCTTC
d_gene: .; j_gene: TRBJ1-1; v_gene: TRBV30; abundance: .; CDR3aa: CAWSDERIRTEAFF; CDR3nt: TGTGCCTGGAGTGATGAGAGAATACGCACTGAAGCTTTCTTT
d_gene: TRBD1; j_gene: TRBJ1-2; v_gene: TRBV29-1; abundance: .; CDR3aa: CSAQGGTGNYGYTF; CDR3nt: TGCAGCGCCCAAGGTGGGACAGGGAATTATGGCTACACCTTC
d_gene: .; j_gene: TRBJ1-1; v_gene: TRBV28; abundance: .; CDR3aa: CASSEGGIRVAEAFF; CDR3nt: TGTGCCAGCAGTGAAGGAGGGATCAGAGTTGCTGAAGCTTTCTTT
d_gene: .; j_gene: TRBJ2-5; v_gene: TRBV4-2; abundance: .; CDR3aa: CASSQRGLQETQYF; CDR3nt: TGTGCCAGCAGCCAGCGGGGCCTCCAAGAGACCCAGTACTTC
d_gene: .; j_gene: TRBJ1-2; v_gene: TRBV4-3; abundance: .; CDR3aa: CASSQDPGGRSANYGYTF; CDR3nt: TGCGCCAGCAGCCAAGACCCGGGGGGCAGGTCGGCTAACTATGGCTACACCTTC
d_gene: .; j_gene: TRBJ2-5; v_gene: TRBV20-1; abundance: .; CDR3aa: CSIQYQETQYF; CDR3nt: TGCAGTATACAGTACCAAGAGACCCAGTACTTC
d_gene: TRBD2; j_gene: TRBJ2-7; v_gene: TRBV18; abundance: .; CDR3aa: CASSPFGREASYEQYF; CDR3nt: TGTGCCAGCTCACCATTTGGACGGGAGGCCTCCTACGAGCAGTACTTC
d_gene: TRBD1; j_gene: TRBJ1-5; v_gene: TRBV30; abundance: .; CDR3aa: CAWSLTGGGAGNQPQHF; CDR3nt: TGTGCCTGGAGTCTCACCGGAGGGGGCGCGGGCAATCAGCCCCAGCATTTT